This TCR beta chain was retrieved from a study of regulatory T cells in long-lasting Graves disease. Study-wide results and limits: TCR diversity was lower in persistent than newly diagnosed Graves' disease.

CDR3 size: 15 residues. V was clipped by 5 bases and J by 5 bases; unmatched bases: 11. Germline lookup yields CDR1 SQVTM and CDR2 ANQGSEA. The time point was: newly diagnosed GD, antithyroid drugs for less than 3 months. Researchers made the TCR library from RNA that was extracted from PBMCs. Researchers made TCR beta libraries by using iRepertoire HTBI primers and running Arm-PCR on CDR3 regions. TCRdb re-analysed the multiplex PCR reads in MiXCR, keeping a single row per CDR3 protein. The sample shows about 620,000 distinct CDR3 sequences, 16% of them seen only once. This clonotype was found many times. Its antigen remains unidentified. The same sample was also studied in work on T cells in Graves' hyperthyroidism and ophthalmopathy.

The chain couples TRBV29-1 to TRBJ2-3; 9 positions match TRBD2. This clonotype originated in a woman younger than 45 with Graves disease. Source: peripheral blood mononuclear cells (PBMCs), taken at new diagnosis, from a patient treated with antithyroid drugs. The CDR3 protein is CSVPLGGRAGDTQYF. The CDR3 nucleotides are TGCAGCGTTCCACTCGGCGGGAGGGCCGGAGATACGCAGTATTTT.